Sequencing of this TCR beta chain was carried out in a study of pediatric ulcerative colitis. Study-level results: Total lymphocyte DNA, not sorted subsets, was the template.

Trimming left V 4 bases short and J 3 bases short, with 12 bases between. CDR1 SGHTA and CDR2 FQGTGA come from the germline V gene. The CDR3 extends over 14 amino acids. The diagnostic colonoscopy in ulcerative colitis patients preceded any immunosuppressive treatment. Samples were sequenced at Survey level, maximum 500,000 reads. Sequenced by immunoSEQ multiplex PCR; TCRdb stores in-frame clones only, minus some. The table records 60,000 or so clones, 70% to 80% of them present only once. Remarks on this clone: The antigen remains unidentified.

The chain uses TRBV7-3 and TRBJ1-1, with D possibly being TRBD1 (5 bases). Sequencing input: blood. This clonotype originated in a boy younger than 18 with moderate ulcerative colitis. CDR3 in amino acids: CASSSPDRYTEAFF. CDR3 DNA sequence: TGTGCCAGCAGCTCCCCAGACAGATACACTGAAGCTTTCTTT.